The 14 T cell receptor beta chains below were found in one sample sequenced in a study of technical replicates of blood from several donors. Only in-frame clones appear in the TCRdb table, and some are missing; sequencing was by immunoSEQ multiplex PCR. The data show roughly 68,000 clones, 95% to 98% seen once. The sequenced sample consisted of T cells isolated from PBMCs. Source of these receptors: a human donor in good health.

CDR3 region: CASSQGDSGSSTDTQYF. CDR3 DNA sequence: TGCGCCAGCAGCCAAGGGGATAGCGGGAGTAGCACAGATACGCAGTATTTT. V gene TRBV4-3 combines with J gene TRBJ2-3; 9 nucleotides agree with TRBD2. V lost 1 base, J lost 0 bases, and 5 bases stayed unmatched. The CDR3 is made up of 17 amino acids. Germline CDR1 and CDR2: LGHNA and YSLEER.

J is TRBJ1-2 and V is TRBV13, with 7 nucleotides matching TRBD1. Per the germline V gene, CDR1 is PRHDT and CDR2 is FYEKMQ (reference sequence). The CDR3 has 14 residues. V lost 4 bases and J lost 4; bases outside the gene matches: 6. The CDR3 DNA sequence: TGTGCCAGCAGCTCATCGACAGGGCGCTATGGCTACACCTTC. Protein sequence: CASSSSTGRYGYTF.

The V gene is TRBV2, the J gene TRBJ2-1; maybe TRBD1 (5 bases). In germline, CDR1 is SNHLY, CDR2 FYNNEI. This CDR3 contains 13 residues. V lost 2 bases, J lost 8 bases, and 10 bases lay in between. CDR3 protein: CASSELGVYEQFF. The CDR3 DNA is TGTGCCAGCAGTGAACTAGGGGTCTATGAGCAGTTCTTC.

The chain links TRBV19 to TRBJ1-2, with no clear D. V was shortened by 3 bases and J by 0 bases, with 8 bases between the two germline ends. CDR3 length: 14 residues. Looked up from germline, CDR1 is LNHDA and CDR2 is SQIVND (reference sequence). CDR3 sequence (DNA): TGTGCCAGTAGTATTGCAGGATCTAACTATGGCTACACCTTC. It is translated as CASSIAGSNYGYTF.

V and J are TRBV13 and TRBJ2-7, with a possible D match to TRBD1 (5 bases). CDR3 length equals 16 residues. The V gene's germline CDR1 is PRHDT and CDR2 FYEKMQ (reference sequence). The ends were cut back, 5 bases at V and 7 bases at J, with 24 bases in the middle. This CDR3 reads CASSLSAGQGSWEQYF. CDR3 bases: TGTGCCAGCAGCCTCTCCGCAGGGCAGGGATCATGGGAGCAGTACTTC.

The V and J genes are TRBV19 and TRBJ1-4; D perhaps matches TRBD1 (6 bases). This CDR3 has 15 amino acids. Per germline, CDR1 LNHDA and CDR2 SQIVND (reference sequence). The V end was cut by 5 bases, the J end by 2 bases, with 12 bases between. The CDR3 bases are TGTGCCAGTAGTTTAATTGGACAGACTAATGAAAAACTGTTTTTT. Protein sequence: CASSLIGQTNEKLFF.

This chain links TRBV19 with TRBJ1-2, with D possibly matching TRBD1 (5 bases). Deletions cut 8 bases from V and 7 bases from J, with 23 bases between. CDR3 length equals 15 residues. The germline CDR1 and CDR2 sequences are LNHDA and SQIVND (reference sequence). In DNA form, the CDR3 reads TGTGCCAGTTCCACTCCAACCTGGGCAGGGTCTGGCTACACCTTC. This sequence encodes CASSTPTWAGSGYTF. Variable domain in full (rest from reference TRBV19 and TRBJ1-2): DGGITQSPKYLFRKEGQNVTLSCEQNLNHDAMYWYRQDPGQGLRLIYYSQIVNDFQKGDIAEGYSVSREKKESFPLTVTSAQKNPTAFYLCASSTPTWAGSGYTFGSGTRLTVV.

The chain uses TRBV2 and TRBJ2-5, with 13 bases matching TRBD2. V trimming: 5 bases; J trimming: 4 bases; junction bases outside the gene matches: 4. The germline gives CDR1 SNHLY, CDR2 FYNNEI. The CDR3 covers 15 residues. The CDR3 loop is CASSQTSGRPETQYF. The DNA for the CDR3 is TGTGCCAGCAGTCAGACTAGCGGGAGGCCAGAGACCCAGTACTTC. Using reference TRBV2 and TRBJ2-5 for the parts outside the CDR3, the full variable domain is EPEVTQTPSHQVTQMGQEVILRCVPISNHLYFYWYRQILGQKVEFLVSFYNNEISEKSEIFDDQFSVERPDGSNFTLKIRSTKLEDSAMYFCASSQTSGRPETQYFGPGTRLLVL.

Note on this clone: The same CDR3 arises from other DNA sequences in this sample as well. The V call is TRBV15, the J call TRBJ2-5, with TRBD1 as a possible D gene (6 bases). The germline V and J ends were trimmed by 1 base and 2 bases, with 8 bases remaining between them. CDR1 and CDR2 from the germline V gene are LNHNV and YYDKDF (reference sequence). This CDR3 region has 14 residues. The CDR3 sequence: CATSRAGQQETQYF. The CDR3 DNA follows: TGTGCCACCAGCAGAGCAGGACAGCAAGAGACCCAGTACTTC.

J is TRBJ2-1 and V is TRBV7-9; tentatively, D is TRBD2 (6 bases). The V end lost 3 bases, the J end lost 7 bases, and 13 bases lay between the germline ends. The CDR3 runs to 14 residues. The germline V gene encodes CDR1 SEHNR and CDR2 FQNEAQ (reference sequence). The DNA of the CDR3 is TGTGCCAGCAGCTTCGCTGGCGGGACGAATGAGCAGTTCTTC. Its protein is CASSFAGGTNEQFF.

The chain recombines TRBV6-5 with TRBJ2-1; 12 bases align to TRBD2. The V segment lost 5 bases and the J segment 9 bases; nucleotides outside the gene matches: 2. Germline CDR1 reads MNHEY; CDR2 reads SVGAGI. The CDR3 loop spans 13 amino acids. This CDR3 reads CASSPLAGGEQFF. For the CDR3, the DNA is TGTGCCAGCAGTCCACTAGCGGGGGGTGAGCAGTTCTTC.

This chain joins TRBV11-2 and TRBJ2-2; D possibly corresponds to TRBD2 (5 bases). Germline V gene sequence: CDR1 SGHAT, CDR2 FQNNGV. The V end lost 5 bases, the J end lost 8 bases, and 18 bases lay between the germline ends. This CDR3 is 15 amino acids long. The CDR3 nucleotides read TGTGCCAGCAGCCGTTCTTGGGAGATCACTGGGGAGCTGTTTTTT. Amino acids: CASSRSWEITGELFF.

The chain uses TRBV4-3 and TRBJ2-1; D remains unclear. Germline lookup yields CDR1 LGHNA and CDR2 YSLEER. There are 14 residues in the CDR3. Trimming cost V 0 bases and J 3 bases, with 6 bases left between them. CDR3: CASSQEWHYNEQFF. The CDR3 region has the DNA TGCGCCAGCAGCCAAGAGTGGCACTACAATGAGCAGTTCTTC.

V gene TRBV5-5 combines with J gene TRBJ2-3, with D possibly being TRBD1 (5 bases). V lost 0 bases to trimming and J lost 11 bases, with 10 bases between them. Germline CDR1 and CDR2: SGHKS and YYEKEE (reference sequence). This CDR3 comprises 12 residues. The CDR3 coding sequence is TGTGCCAGCAGCTTGGTAGGGGCGCTGCAGTATTTT. Translating it yields CASSLVGALQYF.